One sample yielded the 26 T cell receptor beta chains listed below, sequenced in a study of blood T cells in healthy people across ages. Through a sample-barcoded 5' primer and a J-beta primer mix, a second PCR was run for roughly 6 to 11 cycles. MiXCR, applied by TCRdb to the 5' RACE reads, yields one record per CDR3 protein. The sample yields 1.5 million to 2 million distinct CDR3 sequences, around 50% seen once. The specimen sequenced was blood. The receptors stem from a woman aged 40 to 50 in good health.

The V gene is TRBV11-2, the J gene TRBJ1-2; no clear D gene. The CDR3 runs to 11 residues. The germline V gene encodes CDR1 SGHAT and CDR2 FQNNGV. Trimming pared 6 bases from V and 10 bases from J, leaving 12 bases between. In DNA form, the CDR3 reads TGTGCCAGCAGATCCGATTGCCCCTACACCTTC. This gives the protein CASRSDCPYTF.

This clonotype was counted between two and nine times. In nucleotides, the CDR3 is TGTGCCAGCAGCCACATAGCGGGGTGGCCTTACGAGCAGTACTTC. Protein: CASSHIAGWPYEQYF. The chain combines TRBV14 with TRBJ2-7; 8 bases line up with TRBD2. V trimming: 3 bases; J trimming: 4 bases; junction bases outside the gene matches: 8. In germline, CDR1 is SGHDN, CDR2 FVKESK. The CDR3 runs to 15 residues.

The genes are TRBV7-9 and TRBJ2-1; D not certain. The CDR3 loop spans 18 amino acids. CDR1 is SEHNR and CDR2 is FQNEAQ in the germline V gene (reference sequence). V gave up 2 bases and J gave up 4 bases, with 21 bases separating them. CDR3 bases: TGTGCCAGCAGCTTAAGATCCGACACAGCTTGGACGTACAATGAGCAGTTCTTC. It encodes CASSLRSDTAWTYNEQFF.

The table lists this clonotype with a few counts. The chain couples TRBV6-1 to TRBJ2-5; 10 bases agree with TRBD2. The CDR3 has 15 amino acids. The germline V gene encodes CDR1 MNHNS and CDR2 SASEGT. After removal of 2 bases from V and 0 bases from J, the junction contained 0 bases not matched to a gene. CDR3 sequence: CASSETSGDQETQYF. The CDR3 coding sequence is TGTGCCAGCAGTGAAACTAGCGGGGACCAAGAGACCCAGTACTTC.

This chain links TRBV19 with TRBJ2-7, with D perhaps TRBD1 or TRBD2 (5 bases each). The V gene lost 10 bases and the J gene lost 6 bases, with 22 bases spanning the gap. The germline V gene has CDR1 LNHDA and CDR2 SQIVND (reference sequence). This CDR3 spans 14 amino acids. CDR3 residues: CATGAVGRLGEQYF. CDR3 nucleotide sequence: TGTGCCACTGGAGCGGTGGGGCGTTTGGGCGAGCAGTACTTC.

The chain joins TRBV20-1 to TRBJ2-3, with TRBD2 identical over 12 bases. The junction had 14 bases not matched to a gene; V was cut back by 6 bases and J by 4 bases. CDR3 size: 17 residues. The germline gives CDR1 DFQATT, CDR2 SNEGSKA (reference sequence). This chain's CDR3 is CSARILAGGYLPDTQYF. The CDR3 DNA reads TGCAGTGCCAGGATACTAGCGGGGGGATACCTGCCAGATACGCAGTATTTT.

The J gene is TRBJ2-1, the V gene TRBV5-5; tentatively, D is TRBD1 or TRBD2 (5 bases each). V was cut by 3 bases and J by 0 bases, with 13 bases left in between. CDR1 and CDR2 (germline): SGHKS, YYEKEE (reference sequence). The CDR3 has 16 amino acids. The DNA for the CDR3 is TGTGCCAGCAGCTGGCCCGGGACGGGCTCCTACAATGAGCAGTTCTTC. Amino acids: CASSWPGTGSYNEQFF.

This chain uses TRBV5-6 with TRBJ1-2, with 8 bases lining up with TRBD1. The germline V gene has CDR1 SGHDT and CDR2 YYEEEE. After removal of 6 bases from V and 3 bases from J, the junction contained 10 bases not matched to a gene. The CDR3 loop spans 15 amino acids. The CDR3 DNA reads as TGTGCCAGCACCTATTCAGGGGGCGACCACTATGGCTACACCTTC. Its protein product is CASTYSGGDHYGYTF.

The chain joins TRBV6-5 to TRBJ2-1, with D perhaps TRBD1 (7 bases). The J call is uncertain, as TRBJ2-7 better fits the DNA end. There are 13 residues in the CDR3. Germline V gives CDR1 MNHEY, CDR2 SVGAGI. CDR3 DNA: TGTGCCAGCAGTCGACAGGGACTGAATGAGCAGTACTTC. The encoded protein is CASSRQGLNEQYF.

The chain is built from TRBV7-9 and TRBJ1-6; D is uncertain. Trimming pared 11 bases from V and 0 bases from J, leaving 11 bases between. CDR1 is SEHNR, CDR2 FQNEAQ, per germline (reference sequence). CDR3 length: 14 amino acids. The CDR3 sequence: CAGEGSSYNSPLHF. The CDR3 nucleotides are TGTGCCGGGGAGGGAAGCTCCTATAATTCACCCCTCCACTTT.

V usage is TRBV4-2 and J usage is TRBJ2-5, with 13 positions matching TRBD2. The germline V gene encodes CDR1 LGHNA and CDR2 YNFKEQ. The CDR3 runs to 15 residues. V was clipped by 3 bases and J by 5 bases; unmatched bases: 3. In DNA form, the CDR3 reads TGTGCCAGCAGCCAGATGACTAGCGGGGGGGAGACCCAGTACTTC. Protein product: CASSQMTSGGETQYF.

The gene calls are TRBV6-6 and TRBJ2-1; D perhaps matches TRBD1 (6 bases). The CDR3 consists of 16 residues. Trimming left V 0 bases short and J 5 bases short, with 14 bases between. The germline CDR1 and CDR2 sequences are MNHNY and SVGAGI (reference sequence). The CDR3 reads CASSYSPVTGNNEQFF. CDR3 nucleotides: TGTGCCAGCAGTTACTCACCCGTAACAGGGAACAATGAGCAGTTCTTC.

Concerning this clonotype itself: A junction boundary mismatches the germline segment, possibly from a read error. This chain joins TRBV7-9 and TRBJ2-1; TRBD2 aligns across 9 bases. The CDR3 has 15 amino acids. The germline gives CDR1 SEHNR, CDR2 FQNEAQ (reference sequence). CDR3 amino acids: CAGSGGRAGGNEQFF. CDR3 DNA sequence: TGTGCCGGCAGCGGGGGACGCGCGGGGGGGAATGAGCAGTTCTTC.

This clonotype has just one count. The J gene is TRBJ2-6, the V gene TRBV7-9; 7 nucleotides match TRBD1. V was pared by 7 bases and J by 2 bases, with 14 bases of the junction left unmatched. The CDR3 runs to 18 residues. CDR1 SEHNR and CDR2 FQNEAQ come from the germline V gene (reference sequence). The CDR3, as DNA: TGTGCCAGCAACGTTATGGGACAGATTAACACTGGGGCCAACGTCCTGACTTTC. It encodes CASNVMGQINTGANVLTF.

V gene TRBV20-1 combines with J gene TRBJ2-5; 9 bases align to TRBD2. This CDR3 is 17 amino acids long. Germline assignment: CDR1 DFQATT and CDR2 SNEGSKA (reference sequence). V dropped 3 bases and J dropped 7; count of bases not matched to a gene: 18. CDR3 bases: TGCAGTGCTAGGTGGGCTAGCGGGACTTCTGCCAAAGGGACCCAGTACTTC. This translates into CSARWASGTSAKGTQYF.

The V gene is TRBV7-8, the J gene TRBJ2-1; D remains ambiguous. Germline V gene sequence: CDR1 SGHVS, CDR2 FQNEAQ. This CDR3 spans 15 amino acids. With 8 bases removed from V and 4 bases from J, the gap between germline ends came to 18 bases. CDR3 amino acids: CASCVGTYYYNEQFF. The CDR3 DNA is TGTGCCAGCTGCGTTGGCACATATTATTACAATGAGCAGTTCTTC.

This clonotype has just a few counts. The J gene is TRBJ2-1, the V gene TRBV10-3, with a weak D call TRBD1 (6 bases). The CDR3 extends over 14 amino acids. Germline lookup yields CDR1 ENHRY and CDR2 SYGVKD. V lost 5 bases and J 4 bases, leaving 12 bases between the germline ends. CDR3 sequence (DNA): TGTGCCATCAGTCGACAGGACAAGTACAATGAGCAGTTCTTC. The encoded protein is CAISRQDKYNEQFF.

The CDR3 loop is CSAEPGGPGDTQYF. As DNA, the CDR3 is TGCAGTGCTGAGCCGGGGGGGCCAGGAGATACGCAGTATTTT. The chain employs TRBV20-1 and TRBJ2-3, with 8 nucleotides matching TRBD2. This CDR3 is 14 amino acids long. J gave up 5 bases and V 5 bases, and 9 bases lay outside the gene matches. Germline V CDR1 and CDR2: DFQATT, SNEGSKA (reference sequence).

The chain carries TRBV28 and TRBJ2-7; D uncertain. There are 14 residues in the CDR3. V dropped 3 bases and J dropped 0 bases, with 9 bases sitting between them. CDR1 is MDHEN, CDR2 SYDVKM, per germline. The CDR3 region is CASSLPLRSYEQYF. CDR3 DNA: TGTGCCAGCAGTTTGCCCCTCCGCTCCTACGAGCAGTACTTC.

In this sample, this clonotype turned up once. The chain joins TRBV27 to TRBJ1-2; TRBD1 matches 11 bases. The CDR3 sequence is 17 residues long. In germline, CDR1 is MNHEY, CDR2 SMNVEV (reference sequence). V dropped 3 bases and J dropped 4; count of bases not matched to a gene: 10. Here the CDR3 reads CASSFYRDRGSSYGYTF. The CDR3 DNA is TGTGCCAGCAGTTTCTACCGGGACAGGGGGTCTAGCTATGGCTACACCTTC.

The chain uses TRBV4-3 and TRBJ1-2, with 7 bases aligning to TRBD1. Germline V gives CDR1 LGHNA, CDR2 YSLEER. Trimming at V came to 4 bases and at J to 1 base, leaving 9 bases not matched to a gene. The CDR3 contains 16 residues. CDR3 nucleotide sequence: TGCGCCAGCAGCCTGGGGCAGGGGGGCCTTAACTATGGCTACACCTTC. Translated: CASSLGQGGLNYGYTF.

This chain connects TRBV5-1 to TRBJ2-5; unclear D gene. The CDR3 has 13 amino acids. With 6 bases removed from V and 1 base from J, the gap between germline ends came to 10 bases. Germline values: CDR1 SGHRS, CDR2 YFSETQ. The DNA for the CDR3 is TGCGCCAGCATTGAGGAAAGCCAAGAGACCCAGTACTTC. Protein: CASIEESQETQYF.

The chain carries TRBV9 and TRBJ2-4; 10 nucleotides align to TRBD1. The CDR3 has 15 residues. Germline V gene sequence: CDR1 SGDLS, CDR2 YYNGEE. J gave up 7 bases and V 7 bases, and 11 bases lay outside the gene matches. CDR3 sequence (DNA): TGTGCCAGCGGTACAGCCGGGACAGGGGTTAACATTCAGTACTTC. It encodes CASGTAGTGVNIQYF.

Of note for this clonotype: Sequence at one end of the junction differs from germline and may be a read error. The rearrangement joins TRBV7-2 to TRBJ2-7; a weak D match, TRBD1 (6 bases). The germline CDR1 and CDR2 sequences are SGHTA and FQGNSA. The CDR3 has 13 amino acids. CDR3 in DNA: TGTGCCTGCAGCTTAGCGTTACAGGGCGCGTTGTACTTC. It is translated as CACSLALQGALYF.

V usage is TRBV28 and J usage is TRBJ2-7; 12 bases fit TRBD1. Germline CDR1 reads MDHEN; CDR2 reads SYDVKM. The CDR3 is 17 amino acids. The V segment lost 4 bases and the J segment 4 bases; nucleotides outside the gene matches: 11. The CDR3, as DNA: TGTGCCAGCAGTTCCGCATGGGGGACAGGGGGCATGTACGAGCAGTACTTC. This codes for CASSSAWGTGGMYEQYF.

This clonotype came up a few times. The chain carries TRBV7-2 and TRBJ1-6; 7 bases agree with TRBD1. Germline V gene lookup returns CDR1 SGHTA and CDR2 FQGNSA. The junction had 9 bases not matched to a gene; V was cut back by 6 bases and J by 10 bases. The CDR3 loop spans 14 amino acids. CDR3 nucleotides: TGTGCCAGCAGTTACGACAGGGAGCGATCACCCCTCCACTTT. Protein sequence: CASSYDRERSPLHF.